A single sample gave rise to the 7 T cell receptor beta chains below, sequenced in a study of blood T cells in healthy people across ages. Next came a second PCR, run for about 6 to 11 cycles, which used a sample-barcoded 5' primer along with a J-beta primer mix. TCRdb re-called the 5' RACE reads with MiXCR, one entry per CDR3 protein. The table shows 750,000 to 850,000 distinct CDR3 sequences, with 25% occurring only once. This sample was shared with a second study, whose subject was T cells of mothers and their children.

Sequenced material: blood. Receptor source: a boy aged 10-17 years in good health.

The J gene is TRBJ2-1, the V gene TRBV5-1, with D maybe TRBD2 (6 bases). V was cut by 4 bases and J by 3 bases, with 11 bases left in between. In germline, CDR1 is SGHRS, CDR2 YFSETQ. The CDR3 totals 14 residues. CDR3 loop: CASSPVEGYNEQFF. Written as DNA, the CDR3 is TGCGCCAGCAGCCCCGTGGAGGGCTACAATGAGCAGTTCTTC.

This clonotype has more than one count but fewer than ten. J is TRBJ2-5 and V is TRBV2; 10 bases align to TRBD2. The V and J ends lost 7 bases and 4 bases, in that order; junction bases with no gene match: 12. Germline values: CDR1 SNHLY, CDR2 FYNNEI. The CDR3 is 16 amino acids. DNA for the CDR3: TGTGCCAGCAAGCGGGCTAGCGGGAGCCAGGCAGAGACCCAGTACTTC. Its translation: CASKRASGSQAETQYF.

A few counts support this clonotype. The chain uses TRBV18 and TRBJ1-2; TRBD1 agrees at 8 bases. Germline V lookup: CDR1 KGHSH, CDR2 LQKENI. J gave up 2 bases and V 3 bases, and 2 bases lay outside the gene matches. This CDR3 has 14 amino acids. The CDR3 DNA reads TGTGCCAGCTCACCGACAGGGGAAAACTATGGCTACACCTTC. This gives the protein CASSPTGENYGYTF.

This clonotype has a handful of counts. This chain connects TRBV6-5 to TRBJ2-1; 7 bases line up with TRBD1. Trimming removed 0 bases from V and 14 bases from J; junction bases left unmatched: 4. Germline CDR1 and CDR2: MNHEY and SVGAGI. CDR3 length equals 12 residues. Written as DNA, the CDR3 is TGTGCCAGCAGTTACTCCATGGGGACAGAGTTCTTC. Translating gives CASSYSMGTEFF.

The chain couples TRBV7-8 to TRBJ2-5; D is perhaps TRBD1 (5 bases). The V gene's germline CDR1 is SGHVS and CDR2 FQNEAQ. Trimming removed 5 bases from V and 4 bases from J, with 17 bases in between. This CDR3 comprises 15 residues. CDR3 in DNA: TGTGCCAGCAGCGACCGAGGACAATTTTTAGAGACCCAGTACTTC. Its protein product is CASSDRGQFLETQYF.

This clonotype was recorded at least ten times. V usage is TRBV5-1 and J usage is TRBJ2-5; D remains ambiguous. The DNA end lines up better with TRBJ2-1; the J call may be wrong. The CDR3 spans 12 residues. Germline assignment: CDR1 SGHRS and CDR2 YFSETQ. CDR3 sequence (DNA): TGCGCCAGCAGCTTGGACTTCAATGAGCAGTTCTTC. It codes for CASSLDFNEQFF.

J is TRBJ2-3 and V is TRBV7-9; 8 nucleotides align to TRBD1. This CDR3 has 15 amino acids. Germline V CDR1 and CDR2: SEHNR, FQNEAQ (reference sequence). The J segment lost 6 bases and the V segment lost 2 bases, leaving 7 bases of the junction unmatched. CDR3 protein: CASSLPGQALDTQYF. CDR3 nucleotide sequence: TGTGCCAGCAGCTTACCGGGACAGGCACTCGATACGCAGTATTTT. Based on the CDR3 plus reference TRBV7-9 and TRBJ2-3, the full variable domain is DTGVSQNPRHKITKRGQNVTFRCDPISEHNRLYWYRQTLGQGPEFLTYFQNEAQLEKSRLLSDRFSAERPKGSFSTLEIQRTEQGDSAMYLCASSLPGQALDTQYFGPGTRLTVL.